The present T cell receptor beta chain was sequenced within a study of blood T cell repertoires in COVID-19. Study context: There were acute and convalescent COVID-19 samples, and they came from the United States, Italy and Spain. PBMCs, B-cell-depleted T cells, or T cells were the source of the cDNA or gDNA that made up the material.

The CDR3 totals 17 residues. Original handling: Reference gene primers were amplified, and this amplification served to estimate nucleated cell counts. TCRdb's copy holds only in-frame clones and misses some; the assay was immunoSEQ multiplex PCR. V, J and clone size were drawn from that table, and D and trimming were deduced from the DNA. This repertoire shows approximately 210,000 clones, more than 80% found once; its top ten account for 2% to 2.5%. The J gene is TRBJ2-1, the V gene TRBV21-1; the DNA was not compared with TRBD1, the D call given in the table. TRBV21-1 is a pseudogene segment. The sequencing sample was made of peripheral blood. The TCR was taken from a man aged 25-45 years who had recovered from COVID-19. CDR3 in amino acids: CASSKGRGGSSYNEQFF. The CDR3 DNA reads TGTGCCAGCAGCAAAGGGCGTGGGGGCAGCTCCTACAATGAGCAGTTCTTC.